A single T cell receptor beta chain is shown here with its context. The data derive from a study of blood T cell repertoires in COVID-19. Using immunoSEQ multiplex PCR, the repertoire was profiled, and TCRdb retains in-frame clones only, with some absent. Of about 330,000 clones in the sample, about 85% were seen once. Sequenced material: PBMCs or T cells enriched from blood (not recorded which). The sequence was collected from a woman aged 30 to 39 who had recovered from COVID-19.

CDR3 nucleotides: TGTGCCAGCAGCTTTCGGCAGGGGGTGAACACTGAAGCTTTCTTT. This translates into CASSFRQGVNTEAFF. V is TRBV13 and J is TRBJ1-1, with 7 bases matching TRBD1. The J segment lost 0 bases and the V segment lost 3 bases, leaving 4 bases of the junction unmatched. The CDR3 is 15 amino acids. The V gene's germline CDR1 is PRHDT and CDR2 FYEKMQ (reference sequence). Drawing the rest from reference TRBV13 and TRBJ1-1, the complete variable domain is AAGVIQSPRHLIKEKRETATLKCYPIPRHDTVYWYQQGPGQDPQFLISFYEKMQSDKGSIPDRFSAQQFSDYHSELNMSSLELGDSALYFCASSFRQGVNTEAFFGQGTRLTVV.